Shown below are 18 T cell receptor beta chains from a single sample sequenced in a study of T cell responses to AZD1222 COVID-19 vaccine. Repertoires were generated with immunoSEQ multiplex PCR, while TCRdb's copy carries only in-frame clones and drops some. The sample holds around 130,000 clones, 80% to 95% seen once. The material sequenced was peripheral blood, taken 28 days after the second dose of the MenACWY control vaccine. These receptors were taken from an adult who received the MenACWY meningococcal vaccine as a control.

J is TRBJ2-3 and V is TRBV27; 8 bases map to TRBD2. This CDR3 is built from 16 residues. Germline values: CDR1 MNHEY, CDR2 SMNVEV (reference sequence). After removal of 3 bases from V and 0 bases from J, the junction contained 5 bases not matched to a gene. DNA for the CDR3: TGTGCCAGCAGTTTCACCAGCGGGGGAAGCACAGATACGCAGTATTTT. As protein: CASSFTSGGSTDTQYF.

The chain couples TRBV9 to TRBJ2-2; 11 bases map to TRBD2. The CDR3 runs to 16 residues. The germline gives CDR1 SGDLS, CDR2 YYNGEE. The V gene end was trimmed by 0 bases and the J gene end by 6 bases; junction bases not matched to a gene: 4. CDR3 loop: CASSVEVLAGAGELFF. Written as DNA, the CDR3 is TGTGCCAGCAGCGTAGAGGTACTAGCGGGAGCCGGGGAGCTGTTTTTT.

The genes are TRBV6-4 and TRBJ2-1; TRBD1 matches 10 bases. Trimming cost V 8 bases and J 3 bases; bases outside gene matches: 7. This CDR3 is built from 15 residues. Germline CDR1 is MRHNA and CDR2 is SNTAGT. The CDR3 spells CASSPGTGDYNEQFF. The CDR3 nucleotides read TGTGCCAGCTCCCCCGGGACAGGGGACTACAATGAGCAGTTCTTC.

The J gene is TRBJ2-2, the V gene TRBV6-1, with TRBD2 as a possible D gene (5 bases). Deletions cut 2 bases from V and 2 bases from J, with 12 bases between. The CDR3 is 16 amino acids. Germline assignment: CDR1 MNHNS and CDR2 SASEGT. CDR3 protein: CASSERGGPNTGELFF. The CDR3 DNA reads as TGTGCCAGCAGTGAAAGAGGAGGACCCAACACCGGGGAGCTGTTTTTT.

The chain links TRBV20-1 to TRBJ1-2, with D unresolved. The germline V gene encodes CDR1 DFQATT and CDR2 SNEGSKA (reference sequence). Trimming cost V 3 bases and J 1 base, with 0 bases left between them. This CDR3 has 10 amino acids. The CDR3 DNA is TGCAGTGCTAGTAACTATGGCTACACCTTC. This codes for CSASNYGYTF.

The chain has TRBV4-2 and TRBJ1-1; D gene ambiguous. The germline V gene encodes CDR1 LGHNA and CDR2 YNFKEQ. V was clipped by 1 base and J by 0 bases, with 12 bases between them. The CDR3 has 16 residues. For the CDR3, the DNA is TGTGCCAGCAGCCAAGTGTCCGGGGTTCTGAACACTGAAGCTTTCTTT. As protein: CASSQVSGVLNTEAFF.

With regard to this clone: Other DNA sequences of this sample code for an identical CDR3. The chain joins TRBV28 to TRBJ1-6; D gene ambiguous. Per germline, CDR1 MDHEN and CDR2 SYDVKM. There are 12 residues in the CDR3. Trimming pared 2 bases from V and 9 bases from J, leaving 5 bases between. This chain's CDR3 is CASSLRSSPLHF. CDR3 in DNA: TGTGCCAGCAGTTTAAGGAGTTCACCCCTCCACTTT.

The chain carries TRBV2 and TRBJ1-2; D perhaps matches TRBD1 (5 bases). Germline CDR1 reads SNHLY; CDR2 reads FYNNEI. This CDR3 has 17 residues. Trimming removed 2 bases at V and 4 bases at J, with 20 bases between. The CDR3 loop is CASSERGGTVKGYGYTF. The CDR3 DNA sequence: TGTGCCAGCAGTGAAAGGGGAGGTACAGTGAAGGGCTATGGCTACACCTTC.

This chain connects TRBV12-3 or TRBV12-4 to TRBJ2-1; TRBD1 matches 7 bases. V shed 5 bases and J 12 bases; nucleotides not matched to a gene: 4. The CDR3 length is 11 residues. DNA for the CDR3: TGTGCCAGCAGTACGACAGGGACGCAGTTCTTC. This translates into CASSTTGTQFF.

The J gene is TRBJ2-3, the V gene TRBV2; 9 bases are shared with TRBD1. With 2 bases clipped from V and 3 bases from J, the junction kept 3 bases outside the gene matches. There are 15 residues in the CDR3. The germline V gene encodes CDR1 SNHLY and CDR2 FYNNEI. The chain's CDR3 is CASSEWGQGTDTQYF. CDR3 DNA: TGTGCCAGCAGTGAATGGGGACAGGGAACAGATACGCAGTATTTT. Filled out from reference TRBV2 and TRBJ2-3, the complete variable domain reads EPEVTQTPSHQVTQMGQEVILRCVPISNHLYFYWYRQILGQKVEFLVSFYNNEISEKSEIFDDQFSVERPDGSNFTLKIRSTKLEDSAMYFCASSEWGQGTDTQYFGPGTRLTVL.

This chain's CDR3 is CASYGSNGGRAGETQYF. The CDR3 coding sequence is TGTGCCAGCTACGGTAGTAACGGGGGGCGGGCAGGAGAGACCCAGTACTTC. This chain links TRBV7-7 with TRBJ2-5; possibly TRBD2 for D (7 bases). CDR3 size: 17 residues. Germline CDR1 is SSHAT and CDR2 is FNYEAQ (reference sequence). V lost 8 bases to trimming and J lost 4 bases, with 26 bases between them.

This chain joins TRBV28 and TRBJ2-2; tentatively, D is TRBD1 (6 bases). Trimming stripped 3 bases from V and 1 base from J, with 18 bases between. The germline V gene encodes CDR1 MDHEN and CDR2 SYDVKM. CDR3 size: 18 residues. DNA for the CDR3: TGTGCCAGCAGTTTTTTTGGGGGACACGAGGAGAACACCGGGGAGCTGTTTTTT. Its translation is CASSFFGGHEENTGELFF.

This sequence joins TRBV27 and TRBJ1-1; D not certain. CDR1 is MNHEY, CDR2 SMNVEV, per germline (reference sequence). Trimming removed 6 bases at V and 3 bases at J, with 14 bases between. The CDR3 contains 14 residues. CDR3 sequence: CASRPRSGHTEAFF. The CDR3 nucleotides are TGTGCCAGCAGACCCAGGAGCGGTCACACTGAAGCTTTCTTT.

This chain connects TRBV27 to TRBJ1-2, with a weak D call TRBD1 (6 bases). With 2 bases removed from V and 8 bases from J, the gap between germline ends came to 12 bases. This CDR3 comprises 13 residues. The germline CDR1 and CDR2 sequences are MNHEY and SMNVEV (reference sequence). The CDR3 here is CASSLDRRGGYTF. The CDR3, as DNA: TGTGCCAGCAGTTTAGACAGGAGAGGAGGCTACACCTTC.

Remarks on this clone: Other DNA sequences in this sample translate to the same CDR3. The CDR3 coding sequence is TGTGCCAGCTCACCCGACAGGGATCAGCCCCAGCATTTT. This gives the protein CASSPDRDQPQHF. The chain has TRBV18 and TRBJ1-5; 7 bases fit TRBD1. This CDR3 region has 13 residues. The germline gives CDR1 KGHSH, CDR2 LQKENI. Trimming at V came to 3 bases and at J to 5 bases, leaving 1 base not matched to a gene.

V gene TRBV4-2 combines with J gene TRBJ2-3, with 9 nucleotides matching TRBD2. V shed 3 bases and J 3 bases; nucleotides not matched to a gene: 7. The CDR3 loop spans 16 amino acids. Germline lookup yields CDR1 LGHNA and CDR2 YNFKEQ. The CDR3 region has the DNA TGTGCCAGCAGCCATGTGCCTAGCGGGATAACAGATACGCAGTATTTT. Translated, it gives CASSHVPSGITDTQYF.

The chain joins TRBV10-3 to TRBJ2-3; D unclear. Germline V gene lookup returns CDR1 ENHRY and CDR2 SYGVKD. The CDR3 totals 13 residues. The V end lost 4 bases, the J end lost 1 base, and 6 bases lay between the germline ends. The DNA for the CDR3 is TGTGCCATCAGTGCACTGGGCACAGATACGCAGTATTTT. It translates to CAISALGTDTQYF.

V usage is TRBV28 and J usage is TRBJ2-4, with D maybe TRBD2 (6 bases). Germline lookup yields CDR1 MDHEN and CDR2 SYDVKM. The CDR3 has 16 residues. V was clipped by 4 bases and J by 0 bases, with 13 bases between them. Here the CDR3 reads CASSSPGDQAKNIQYF. The CDR3 DNA reads as TGTGCCAGCAGTTCACCGGGGGACCAAGCCAAAAACATTCAGTACTTC.